The clone carrying this TCR beta chain is a singleton in its sample. Sequencing was performed with immunoSEQ multiplex PCR; in TCRdb, only in-frame clones are kept and a portion is missing. The table has roughly 200,000 clones, more than 90% seen once; the top ten hold 3.5% to 4%. This entry belongs to a study of T cell responses to AZD1222 COVID-19 vaccine. The germline V gene has CDR1 KGHSH and CDR2 LQKENI. The CDR3 has 13 residues. Between the trimmed V and J ends, which lost 5 bases and 6 bases, there was a span of 13 bases. This chain uses TRBV18 with TRBJ1-2; D perhaps matches TRBD1 (5 bases). The sequence came from an adult who received the MenACWY meningococcal vaccine as a control. Material: peripheral blood, obtained 28 days after the second dose of the MenACWY control vaccine. The CDR3: CASSGTTEDGYTF. In nucleotides, the CDR3 is TGTGCCAGCTCAGGTACGACAGAAGATGGCTACACCTTC. The full variable domain, rest sourced from reference TRBV18 and TRBJ1-2, is NAGVMQNPRHLVRRRGQEARLRCSPMKGHSHVYWYRQLPEEGLKFMVYLQKENIIDESGMPKERFSAEFPKEGPSILRIQQVVRGDSAAYFCASSGTTEDGYTFGSGTRLTVV.